The 14 T cell receptor beta chains in this list originate from one sample, sequenced in a study of blood T cell repertoires in COVID-19. The repertoire was sequenced with immunoSEQ multiplex PCR; TCRdb's copy has only in-frame clones and lacks some. The table shows approximately 100,000 clones, with 91% occurring only once. Specimen: peripheral blood. Receptor source: a man in his forties or fifties with acute or convalescent COVID-19.

The rearrangement joins TRBV6-5 to TRBJ1-4, with 7 bases lining up with TRBD1. The germline V gene encodes CDR1 MNHEY and CDR2 SVGAGI. There are 14 residues in the CDR3. The V segment lost 6 bases and the J segment 4 bases; nucleotides outside the gene matches: 5. CDR3 residues: CASSPRGSNEKLFF. The CDR3 DNA reads as TGTGCCAGCAGCCCCAGGGGGAGTAATGAAAAACTGTTTTTT.

The gene calls are TRBV6-5 and TRBJ1-1, with TRBD1 matching over 9 bases. V lost 6 bases to trimming and J lost 5 bases; unmatched junction nucleotides: 10. There are 15 residues in the CDR3. Looked up from germline, CDR1 is MNHEY and CDR2 is SVGAGI. The CDR3 sequence is CASSRTGEGRTEAFF. In DNA, the CDR3 is TGTGCCAGCAGCCGGACAGGGGAAGGAAGAACTGAAGCTTTCTTT.

The chain has TRBV19 and TRBJ2-7, with 8 bases aligning to TRBD2. Germline CDR1 is LNHDA and CDR2 is SQIVND (reference sequence). CDR3 size: 15 residues. V lost 6 bases and J lost 3; bases outside the gene matches: 10. CDR3 bases: TGTGCCAGTAGCCCGCAGGGACTAGTAATCTACGAGCAGTACTTC. Its protein is CASSPQGLVIYEQYF.

The V gene is TRBV7-6, the J gene TRBJ1-3; 10 bases fit TRBD1. This CDR3 region has 17 residues. Germline values: CDR1 SGHVS, CDR2 FNYEAQ. Unmatched junction bases numbered 15, after V lost 5 bases and J lost 8 bases. DNA for the CDR3: TGTGCCAGCAGCCTCCTGGCAGGGACAGGGGTTCCGGACACCATATATTTT. Translation gives CASSLLAGTGVPDTIYF. The full variable domain, rest sourced from reference TRBV7-6 and TRBJ1-3, is GAGVSQSPRYKVTKRGQDVALRCDPISGHVSLYWYRQALGQGPEFLTYFNYEAQQDKSGLPNDRFSAERPEGSISTLTIQRTEQRDSAMYRCASSLLAGTGVPDTIYFGEGSWLTVV.

The V and J genes are TRBV4-1 and TRBJ2-1; 10 nucleotides agree with TRBD2. The CDR3 consists of 17 residues. The germline V gene encodes CDR1 MGHRA and CDR2 YSYEKL. Unmatched junction bases numbered 8, after V lost 1 base and J lost 5 bases. CDR3 bases: TGCGCCAGCAGCCAAGTAACCGTAGCGGGGGGCCACAATGAGCAGTTCTTC. Translated, it gives CASSQVTVAGGHNEQFF.

V usage is TRBV4-3 and J usage is TRBJ2-3; TRBD2 matches 10 bases. The CDR3 runs 17 residues. Per germline, CDR1 LGHNA and CDR2 YSLEER. Trimming cost V 0 bases and J 1 base; bases outside gene matches: 4. The chain's CDR3 is CASSQDPGTSGTDTQYF. The CDR3 region has the DNA TGCGCCAGCAGCCAAGATCCCGGGACTAGCGGCACAGATACGCAGTATTTT.

The sample holds one count of this clone. V usage is TRBV7-2 and J usage is TRBJ2-7; TRBD2 aligns across 14 bases. Losses at the gene ends were 4 bases for V and 4 bases for J; bases not matched to a gene: 9. This CDR3 has 17 residues. Germline assignment: CDR1 SGHTA and CDR2 FQGNSA. CDR3: CASSSRLAGGPSYEQYF. The CDR3 DNA follows: TGTGCCAGCAGCTCAAGACTAGCGGGGGGGCCAAGTTACGAGCAGTACTTC.

The rearrangement joins TRBV9 to TRBJ1-2; D might be TRBD1 (5 bases). The CDR3 runs 14 residues. V was trimmed by 3 bases and J by 2 bases, leaving 11 bases between them. Germline CDR1 SGDLS, CDR2 YYNGEE. CDR3 nucleotides: TGTGCCAGCAGCGATCTGACAGTAAACTATGGCTACACCTTC. It yields the protein CASSDLTVNYGYTF.

The chain has TRBV11-2 and TRBJ2-7, with D uncertain. CDR3 length: 12 amino acids. Germline values: CDR1 SGHAT, CDR2 FQNNGV. V shed 0 bases and J shed 3 bases, with 3 bases lying between them. The chain's CDR3 is CASSLDVYEQYF. The CDR3, as DNA: TGTGCCAGCAGCTTAGACGTCTACGAGCAGTACTTC.

The chain recombines TRBV19 with TRBJ2-2, with a possible D match to TRBD1 (5 bases). V was trimmed by 5 bases and J by 7 bases, leaving 8 bases between them. Germline values: CDR1 LNHDA, CDR2 SQIVND (reference sequence). CDR3 size: 12 residues. DNA for the CDR3: TGTGCCAGTAGTCAGGGTATCGGGGAGCTGTTTTTT. Its protein product is CASSQGIGELFF.

This chain connects TRBV11-3 to TRBJ1-5, with D possibly being TRBD1 (6 bases). The CDR3 consists of 15 residues. Trimming took off 4 bases at V and 2 bases at J, with 12 bases between the two ends. Germline V gene lookup returns CDR1 SGHNT and CDR2 YENEEA. CDR3 sequence: CASSSGRGGNQPQHF. CDR3 DNA: TGTGCCAGCAGCTCCGGGAGGGGGGGCAATCAGCCCCAGCATTTT.

The rearrangement joins TRBV30 to TRBJ1-4; no clear D gene. V lost 1 base to trimming and J lost 4 bases, with 19 bases between them. This CDR3 spans 17 amino acids. Per the germline V gene, CDR1 is GTSNPN and CDR2 is SVGIG (reference sequence). This chain's CDR3 is CAWSDPGDPRGNEKLFF. The CDR3 coding sequence is TGTGCCTGGAGTGACCCGGGAGACCCCCGGGGTAATGAAAAACTGTTTTTT.

The rearrangement links TRBV12-3 or TRBV12-4 to TRBJ1-2; a weak D match, TRBD1 (6 bases). This CDR3 has 13 amino acids. With 1 base removed from V and 5 bases from J, the gap between germline ends came to 8 bases. The CDR3 here is CASSLVQGYGYTF. The CDR3, as DNA: TGTGCCAGCAGTTTAGTACAGGGTTATGGCTACACCTTC.

This chain uses TRBV14 with TRBJ2-2; 12 bases are shared with TRBD2. The CDR3 consists of 16 residues. With 3 bases clipped from V and 6 bases from J, the junction kept 5 bases outside the gene matches. The germline V gene has CDR1 SGHDN and CDR2 FVKESK. The CDR3 nucleotides read TGTGCCAGCAGCCACGAGAGACTAGCGGGGGCCGGGGAGCTGTTTTTT. Amino acids: CASSHERLAGAGELFF. The full variable domain, with the rest looked up from reference TRBV14 and TRBJ2-2, is EAGVTQFPSHSVIEKGQTVTLRCDPISGHDNLYWYRRVMGKEIKFLLHFVKESKQDESGMPNNRFLAERTGGTYSTLKVQPAELEDSGVYFCASSHERLAGAGELFFGEGSRLTVL.